Each of the 3 T cell receptor beta chains below was sequenced from the same sample in a study of shared clonotypes between healthy human individuals. Profiled with immunoSEQ multiplex PCR; TCRdb holds only in-frame clones, not every one. The data hold around 1,100,000 clones, with roughly 77% observed a single time. Material: memory CD4+ T cells from PBMCs. Subset defined: CD45RA-negative fraction. These receptors came from a man younger than 35 in good health. Some clones in this sample may be carry-over from other donors' samples.

CDR3 amino acids: CASGSRELYEQYF. CDR3 DNA sequence: TGCGCCAGCGGGTCGCGGGAGCTCTACGAGCAGTACTTC. The chain employs TRBV10-2 and TRBJ2-7; 7 bases line up with TRBD2. CDR1 is WSHSY, CDR2 SAAADI, per germline. There are 13 residues in the CDR3. Trimming at V came to 8 bases and at J to 3 bases, leaving 7 bases not matched to a gene.

The gene calls are TRBV4-3 and TRBJ2-7; TRBD2 matches 7 bases. Germline V CDR1 and CDR2: LGHNA, YSLEER. The V gene end was trimmed by 4 bases and the J gene end by 3 bases; junction bases not matched to a gene: 15. This CDR3 is built from 17 residues. DNA for the CDR3: TGCGCCAGCAGCCGAAAGTTAGGCGGGAGTCTCCTCTACGAGCAGTACTTC. Translated: CASSRKLGGSLLYEQYF.

The V gene is TRBV20-1, the J gene TRBJ1-1; no definite D call. The germline gives CDR1 DFQATT, CDR2 SNEGSKA (reference sequence). Trimming removed 6 bases at V and 10 bases at J, with 15 bases between. The CDR3 is 11 residues long. DNA for the CDR3: TGCAGTGCCCCAAAGGGAGGAAGAGCTTTCTTT. Translating gives CSAPKGGRAFF.